Reported below is one TCR beta chain. Antigen: not known. The record originates from a study of CD8 T cells in Susac syndrome. Study-wide findings and caveats: Only a relatively small number of individuals were included in the TCR sequencing and HLA analysis.

Reverse transcription used about 0.45 to 1 ug RNA and random hexamers. TCRdb analysed the immunoSEQ multiplex PCR reads with MiXCR anew, one entry per CDR3 protein. The sample contains 60,000 to 75,000 distinct CDR3 sequences, more than 85% of which appear only once. Sequencing targeted TCR beta in blood CD8+ and CD4+ T cells. In contrast to the negatively isolated CD8+ and CD4+ T cells, TEMRA cells were FACS-enriched. This CDR3 has 13 residues. Trimming left V 0 bases short and J 8 bases short, with 8 bases between. Germline values: CDR1 LGHDT, CDR2 YNNKEL (reference sequence). Input material: CD8+ T cells from PBMCs. The gene calls are TRBV3-1 and TRBJ2-1; D is possibly TRBD1 (6 bases). The sequence was collected from a human donor in good health. CDR3 nucleotides: TGTGCCAGCAGCCAAGATGAGGGGGATGAGCAGTTCTTC. Its protein product is CASSQDEGDEQFF.